Below are 9 T cell receptor beta chains sequenced from a single sample in a study of T cell responses to AZD1222 COVID-19 vaccine. Sequencing used immunoSEQ multiplex PCR; TCRdb keeps in-frame clones, though not all of them. The table includes roughly 120,000 clones, about 86% detected once. Sequenced material: peripheral blood, taken on day 0 of AZD1222 vaccination. The receptors originated from an adult in good health.

The V gene is TRBV5-1, the J gene TRBJ1-1; 7 nucleotides agree with TRBD1. The CDR3 runs 15 residues. The germline V gene has CDR1 SGHRS and CDR2 YFSETQ. With V trimmed by 1 base and J by 1 base, 4 bases remained unmatched. The CDR3 DNA is TGCGCCAGCAGCTTGACGGGACAGAAGAACACTGAAGCTTTCTTT. This codes for CASSLTGQKNTEAFF. The whole variable domain, remainder taken from reference TRBV5-1 and TRBJ1-1, is KAGVTQTPRYLIKTRGQQVTLSCSPISGHRSVSWYQQTPGQGLQFLFEYFSETQRNKGNFPGRFSGRQFSNSRSEMNVSTLELGDSALYLCASSLTGQKNTEAFFGQGTRLTVV.

This sequence joins TRBV6-1 and TRBJ2-2, with D perhaps TRBD2 (6 bases). This CDR3 comprises 15 residues. V lost 3 bases to trimming and J lost 7 bases, with 15 bases between them. Germline V gene sequence: CDR1 MNHNS, CDR2 SASEGT. The CDR3 protein is CASSDGRLGSGELFF. CDR3 coding DNA: TGTGCCAGCAGTGATGGCAGGCTCGGGAGCGGGGAGCTGTTTTTT.

This chain links TRBV5-1 with TRBJ1-6; TRBD1 agrees at 11 bases. The CDR3 is 17 amino acids. Germline CDR1 is SGHRS and CDR2 is YFSETQ. V gave up 3 bases and J gave up 7 bases; unmatched junction bases: 9. The CDR3: CASSSLGQGAGNSPLHF. DNA for the CDR3: TGCGCCAGCAGCTCCCTCGGACAGGGGGCAGGGAATTCACCCCTCCACTTT. The full variable domain, its missing parts supplied by reference TRBV5-1 and TRBJ1-6, is KAGVTQTPRYLIKTRGQQVTLSCSPISGHRSVSWYQQTPGQGLQFLFEYFSETQRNKGNFPGRFSGRQFSNSRSEMNVSTLELGDSALYLCASSSLGQGAGNSPLHFGNGTRLTVT.

The gene calls are TRBV3-1 (or the pseudogene TRBV3-2) and TRBJ1-2; 7 positions match TRBD1. The V gene end was trimmed by 2 bases and the J gene end by 2 bases; junction bases not matched to a gene: 5. The CDR3 consists of 15 residues. Germline assignment: CDR1 LGHDT and CDR2 YNNKEL (reference sequence). As DNA, the CDR3 is TGTGCCAGCAGCCAATTTAAGGGGGCCAACTATGGCTACACCTTC. Protein sequence: CASSQFKGANYGYTF.

The rearrangement joins TRBV7-2 to TRBJ1-6, with a tentative D call TRBD1 (5 bases). Trimming removed 4 bases from V and 0 bases from J, with 7 bases in between. Germline V CDR1 and CDR2: SGHTA, FQGNSA. The CDR3 spans 15 residues. DNA of the CDR3: TGTGCCAGCAGCTACGACAGCTCCTATAATTCACCCCTCCACTTT. Protein product: CASSYDSSYNSPLHF.

The chain recombines TRBV10-3 with TRBJ1-2; TRBD1 agrees at 10 bases. V lost 10 bases, J lost 3 bases, and 2 bases stayed unmatched. The CDR3 length is 12 residues. Per the germline V gene, CDR1 is ENHRY and CDR2 is SYGVKD. This CDR3 is CATGQGDYGYTF. For the CDR3, the DNA is TGTGCCACAGGACAGGGGGACTATGGCTACACCTTC.

The gene calls are TRBV2 and TRBJ2-1; maybe TRBD1 (5 bases). The CDR3 sequence is 15 residues long. Germline loops: CDR1 SNHLY, CDR2 FYNNEI. V was clipped by 5 bases and J by 5 bases, with 16 bases between them. This CDR3 reads CASSSRQGSDNEQFF. The CDR3 coding sequence is TGTGCCAGCAGTAGTCGGCAGGGAAGCGACAATGAGCAGTTCTTC.

The chain links TRBV5-6 to TRBJ1-4, with TRBD1 matching 8 bases. Germline V gene lookup returns CDR1 SGHDT and CDR2 YYEEEE. The CDR3 covers 15 residues. Trimming at V came to 0 bases and at J to 3 bases, leaving 1 base not matched to a gene. CDR3 coding DNA: TGTGCCAGCAGCTTGGGGGGACAGGCTAATGAAAAACTGTTTTTT. Residues: CASSLGGQANEKLFF.

Concerning this clone: Additional DNA sequences in this sample encode the identical CDR3. The chain employs TRBV7-2 and TRBJ2-7, with a possible D match to TRBD2 (6 bases). Per the germline V gene, CDR1 is SGHTA and CDR2 is FQGNSA. With 1 base removed from V and 3 bases from J, the gap between germline ends came to 13 bases. This CDR3 region has 15 residues. CDR3 residues: CASSLVGGDSYEQYF. CDR3 nucleotides: TGTGCCAGCAGCTTAGTGGGAGGCGACAGCTACGAGCAGTACTTC.